Below are 24 T cell receptor beta chains sequenced from a single sample in a study of Tregs in tolerant kidney transplant recipients. Assay used: immunoSEQ multiplex PCR; TCRdb lists only in-frame clones, some missing. The sample records some 69,000 clones, 84% being singletons. Sequencing input: CD4+ T cells from blood. These receptors all stem from a human donor in good health.

The chain combines TRBV6-5 with TRBJ2-1; 7 bases map to TRBD2. The CDR3 is 11 residues long. Trimming removed 5 bases from V and 10 bases from J; junction bases left unmatched: 2. Germline V CDR1 and CDR2: MNHEY, SVGAGI. The CDR3 is CASSTGGEQFF. For the CDR3, the DNA is TGTGCCAGCAGTACGGGGGGAGAGCAGTTCTTC.

The chain couples TRBV7-9 to TRBJ2-5; 10 bases line up with TRBD2. Per germline, CDR1 SEHNR and CDR2 FQNEAQ (reference sequence). This CDR3 is 16 amino acids long. V lost 4 bases to trimming and J lost 3 bases; unmatched junction nucleotides: 8. The CDR3 DNA follows: TGTGCCAGCAGCTATAGAAATAGCGGGGGGAAAGAGACCCAGTACTTC. As protein: CASSYRNSGGKETQYF.

V usage is TRBV5-6 and J usage is TRBJ1-2, with no clear D. The CDR3 contains 14 residues. Germline V gene data show CDR1 as SGHDT and CDR2 as YYEEEE. V was clipped by 4 bases and J by 8 bases, with 18 bases between them. The CDR3 is CASSLPGSPGGYTF. The DNA for the CDR3 is TGTGCCAGCAGCCTGCCTGGTTCCCCCGGAGGCTACACCTTC.

V usage is TRBV4-3 and J usage is TRBJ2-4, with TRBD1 matching 9 bases. The CDR3 has 15 amino acids. The J segment lost 7 bases and the V segment lost 4 bases, leaving 8 bases of the junction unmatched. In germline, CDR1 is LGHNA, CDR2 YSLEER. CDR3 protein: CASSRVQGAGNIQYF. The CDR3, as DNA: TGCGCCAGCAGCCGGGTACAGGGGGCCGGTAACATTCAGTACTTC.

This clone was observed once. The chain combines TRBV4-2 with TRBJ1-1; D remains ambiguous. The CDR3 runs 16 residues. CDR1 is LGHNA, CDR2 YNFKEQ, per germline. Trimming pared 0 bases from V and 1 base from J, leaving 12 bases between. CDR3 amino acids: CASSQEPSNRNTEAFF. The DNA of the CDR3 is TGTGCCAGCAGCCAAGAGCCCTCGAACAGGAACACTGAAGCTTTCTTT.

V usage is TRBV2 and J usage is TRBJ2-1, with 8 positions matching TRBD2. Germline CDR1 SNHLY, CDR2 FYNNEI. The trim removed 4 bases at V and 10 bases at J, leaving 12 bases unmatched. The CDR3 consists of 15 residues. The CDR3: CASSALAGSPTEQFF. CDR3 in DNA: TGTGCCAGCAGTGCCTTAGCGGGGAGTCCTACCGAGCAGTTCTTC.

This chain connects TRBV6-5 to TRBJ2-7; TRBD1 matches 10 bases. There are 14 residues in the CDR3. Germline values: CDR1 MNHEY, CDR2 SVGAGI. J was trimmed by 5 bases and V by 7 bases; bases with no gene match: 8. The CDR3 loop reads CASTSGQGWHEQYF. CDR3 bases: TGTGCCAGCACCTCGGGACAGGGGTGGCACGAGCAGTACTTC.

V usage is TRBV5-8 and J usage is TRBJ2-1; D is possibly TRBD1 (5 bases). The CDR3 totals 12 residues. Germline V CDR1 and CDR2: SGHTS, YDEGEE. V lost 3 bases and J lost 8, with 9 bases in between. The DNA for the CDR3 is TGTGCCAGCAGCTGGGGCACCGATGAGCAGTTCTTC. This codes for CASSWGTDEQFF.

J is TRBJ2-2 and V is TRBV9, with 9 bases fitting TRBD1. There are 15 residues in the CDR3. Germline trimming cut 0 bases from V and 6 bases from J; bases unmatched to any gene: 3. Germline assignment: CDR1 SGDLS and CDR2 YYNGEE. CDR3: CASSVGTGDAGELFF. The CDR3 region has the DNA TGTGCCAGCAGCGTAGGGACAGGGGATGCCGGGGAGCTGTTTTTT.

V usage is TRBV19 and J usage is TRBJ1-1, with 8 bases fitting TRBD1. In germline, CDR1 is LNHDA, CDR2 SQIVND (reference sequence). V lost 7 bases, J lost 3 bases, and 4 bases stayed unmatched. This CDR3 comprises 13 residues. For the CDR3, the DNA is TGTGCCAGTAAGGACAGGGAGTACACTGAAGCTTTCTTT. Protein sequence: CASKDREYTEAFF. Complete variable domain (other parts from reference TRBV19 and TRBJ1-1): DGGITQSPKYLFRKEGQNVTLSCEQNLNHDAMYWYRQDPGQGLRLIYYSQIVNDFQKGDIAEGYSVSREKKESFPLTVTSAQKNPTAFYLCASKDREYTEAFFGQGTRLTVV.

The chain recombines TRBV30 with TRBJ1-4, with a weak D call TRBD1 (6 bases). V was cut by 3 bases and J by 4 bases, with 15 bases left in between. The CDR3 runs to 15 residues. CDR1 GTSNPN and CDR2 SVGIG come from the germline V gene (reference sequence). CDR3 protein: CAWRVGQLINEKLFF. DNA for the CDR3: TGTGCCTGGAGAGTCGGACAGCTAATTAATGAAAAACTGTTTTTT.

The chain is built from TRBV10-3 and TRBJ2-5; TRBD1 agrees at 9 bases. The CDR3 is 14 amino acids. CDR1 ENHRY and CDR2 SYGVKD come from the germline V gene. Germline trimming cut 8 bases from V and 5 bases from J; bases unmatched to any gene: 9. CDR3 protein: CAISPGTGRETQYF. Here the CDR3 DNA reads TGTGCCATCTCCCCCGGGACAGGGAGGGAGACCCAGTACTTC.

The J gene is TRBJ1-4, the V gene TRBV14; tentatively, D is TRBD1 (5 bases). The germline V gene encodes CDR1 SGHDN and CDR2 FVKESK. The CDR3 has 19 amino acids. V was trimmed by 0 bases and J by 0 bases, leaving 17 bases between them. The CDR3 here is CASSQDIVGRGTTNEKLFF. DNA of the CDR3: TGTGCCAGCAGCCAAGATATAGTGGGGCGGGGGACAACTAATGAAAAACTGTTTTTT.

V and J are TRBV6-5 and TRBJ1-2; unclear D gene. This CDR3 comprises 13 residues. V lost 5 bases and J lost 7, with 14 bases in between. Germline V CDR1 and CDR2: MNHEY, SVGAGI. The CDR3 DNA reads TGTGCCAGCAGTCACGAGGGAAGAGGTGGCTACACCTTC. This sequence encodes CASSHEGRGGYTF.

The CDR3 sequence: CASSKGWTEAFF. Here the CDR3 DNA reads TGTGCCAGTAGCAAAGGATGGACTGAAGCTTTCTTT. The rearrangement uses TRBV7-9 and TRBJ1-1; D call uncertain. The germline CDR1 and CDR2 sequences are SEHNR and FQNEAQ (reference sequence). The CDR3 has 12 residues. The V gene lost 9 bases and the J gene lost 5 bases, with 13 bases spanning the gap.

The chain recombines TRBV10-3 with TRBJ2-1; TRBD2 agrees at 7 bases. The CDR3 sequence is 13 residues long. With V trimmed by 9 bases and J by 6 bases, 8 bases remained unmatched. The germline V gene has CDR1 ENHRY and CDR2 SYGVKD. The CDR3 is CAILAGEGNEQFF. Here the CDR3 DNA reads TGTGCCATTTTGGCGGGGGAAGGCAATGAGCAGTTCTTC.

This clone has a single count. V is TRBV7-3 and J is TRBJ1-1; D gene unclear. Germline lookup yields CDR1 SGHTA and CDR2 FQGTGA. The CDR3 covers 15 residues. V lost 5 bases and J lost 3, with 16 bases in between. The CDR3 nucleotides are TGTGCCAGCAGCCCAGGCCCGGCAAGGCACACTGAAGCTTTCTTT. Amino acid sequence: CASSPGPARHTEAFF.

This sequence joins TRBV9 and TRBJ2-4, with a tentative D call TRBD2 (6 bases). Deletions cut 0 bases from V and 5 bases from J, with 12 bases between. The CDR3 is 15 residues long. Per the germline V gene, CDR1 is SGDLS and CDR2 is YYNGEE. The DNA of the CDR3 is TGTGCCAGCAGCGTAGGAGGAGGGATAGAAAACATTCAGTACTTC. Its protein is CASSVGGGIENIQYF.

The rearrangement joins TRBV25-1 to TRBJ2-3, with 7 bases that match TRBD1. CDR1 is MGHDK and CDR2 is SYGVNS in the germline V gene. Losses at the gene ends were 6 bases for V and 9 bases for J; bases not matched to a gene: 18. There are 16 residues in the CDR3. The CDR3: CASSPTLGTKQGTQYF. The CDR3 DNA follows: TGTGCCAGCAGCCCAACCCTGGGGACAAAACAGGGGACGCAGTATTTT.

The chain recombines TRBV18 with TRBJ2-1, with TRBD2 matching over 11 bases. The CDR3 is 14 amino acids. Germline V gene sequence: CDR1 KGHSH, CDR2 LQKENI. V trimming: 5 bases; J trimming: 7 bases; junction bases outside the gene matches: 4. CDR3 region: CASSEGLAANEQFF. The CDR3 nucleotides read TGTGCCAGCTCAGAGGGACTAGCGGCGAATGAGCAGTTCTTC.

V and J are TRBV7-9 and TRBJ2-1; TRBD2 agrees at 9 bases. Germline V gene sequence: CDR1 SEHNR, CDR2 FQNEAQ (reference sequence). Unmatched junction bases numbered 8, after V lost 5 bases and J lost 6 bases. There are 15 residues in the CDR3. As DNA, the CDR3 is TGTGCCAGCAGCCGTATAGCGGGAGAGGGCAATGAGCAGTTCTTC. Protein: CASSRIAGEGNEQFF.

The V call is TRBV7-2, the J call TRBJ2-3, with D tentatively TRBD2 (6 bases). The CDR3 extends over 14 amino acids. Germline V gene data show CDR1 as SGHTA and CDR2 as FQGNSA. V was trimmed by 5 bases and J by 7 bases, leaving 16 bases between them. The CDR3 here is CASSTLAGLNTQYF. In DNA, the CDR3 is TGTGCCAGCAGCACGCTGGCGGGGCTGAATACGCAGTATTTT.

The table lists this clone with a count of one. V and J are TRBV7-2 and TRBJ1-2; TRBD1 aligns across 7 bases. This CDR3 spans 11 amino acids. Germline V gives CDR1 SGHTA, CDR2 FQGNSA. V was clipped by 5 bases and J by 8 bases; unmatched bases: 2. The CDR3 loop reads CASSVQGGYTF. CDR3 nucleotides: TGTGCCAGCAGCGTACAGGGGGGCTACACCTTC. Based on the CDR3 plus reference TRBV7-2 and TRBJ1-2, the full variable domain is GAGVSQSPSNKVTEKGKDVELRCDPISGHTALYWYRQSLGQGLEFLIYFQGNSAPDKSGLPSDRFSAERTGGSVSTLTIQRTQQEDSAVYLCASSVQGGYTFGSGTRLTVV.

The chain links TRBV7-8 to TRBJ2-5; weak D call: TRBD1 (6 bases). Germline CDR1 SGHVS, CDR2 FQNEAQ. Trimming took off 5 bases at V and 4 bases at J, with 11 bases between the two ends. The CDR3 is made up of 13 amino acids. The CDR3 loop is CASSQRGGETQYF. The CDR3 coding sequence is TGTGCCAGCAGCCAAAGAGGGGGAGAGACCCAGTACTTC.